Reported below is one TCR beta chain. The data were taken from a study of blood T cell repertoires in COVID-19. Across the whole study: From the United States, Italy and Spain came samples of acute and convalescent COVID-19.

Original methodology: For nucleated cells, counts were estimated from reference gene primer amplification. The protocol was immunoSEQ multiplex PCR, while the TCRdb copy is restricted to in-frame clones and leaves out a portion. V, J and clone size derive from that table, while D and trimming were established from the DNA sequence. Of roughly 350,000 clones listed, around 87% are singletons. Enrolment of Seattle patients took place during active infection, and they were followed longitudinally. Germline V CDR1 and CDR2: SGHTA, FQGNSA. Trimming removed 1 base at V and 2 bases at J, with 11 bases between. The CDR3 has 15 residues.

The chain links TRBV7-2 to TRBJ1-2; possibly TRBD1 for D (6 bases). This TCR derives from a woman aged 50 to 60 with COVID-19, enrolled during active disease. The sample taken for sequencing was peripheral blood. The CDR3 region is CASSLEGTLNYGYTF. For the CDR3, the DNA is TGTGCCAGCAGCTTAGAAGGGACACTCAACTATGGCTACACCTTC.